A selection of T cell receptor beta chains follows, all from one sample in a study of radiotherapy plus CTLA-4 blockade in lung cancer. Profiled with immunoSEQ multiplex PCR; TCRdb holds only in-frame clones, not every one. The sample holds 65,000 to 95,000 clones; 87% are singletons and the top ten take around two fifths. Material: peripheral blood, obtained from a patient treated with radiotherapy plus ipilimumab. The receptor source for this set is a human donor with non-small cell lung cancer that progressed on radiotherapy plus ipilimumab. Each CDR3 is given with its conserved first and last residue.

cdr3_length j_call v_call cdr3_aa
13 TRBJ1-4 TRBV5-4 CASSLERSGKLFF
18 TRBJ2-7 TRBV21-1 CASSKDPFLADNSYEQYF
14 TRBJ2-5 TRBV6-6 CASSRDRGRETQYF
15 TRBJ2-1 TRBV27 CASSRGTRGYNEQFF
13 TRBJ1-4 TRBV10-3 CAIRPGGNEKLFF
14 TRBJ1-4 TRBV9 CASSRGPKDEKLFF
14 TRBJ1-4 TRBV7-2 CASSFGTQNEKLFF
14 TRBJ1-1 TRBV30 CAWSVRGIGTEAFF
17 TRBJ1-1 TRBV7-3 CASSPRQGGNLNTEAFF
12 TRBJ2-4 TRBV28 CASSPLWNIQYF
17 TRBJ2-3 TRBV25-1 CASSGHRGTVSTDTQYF
11 TRBJ2-2 TRBV30 CAWSVGGELFF
12 TRBJ1-4 TRBV28 CASRAGGEKLFF
14 TRBJ2-6 TRBV7-3 CASSPHSGANVLTF
14 TRBJ2-4 TRBV4-1 CASSQEGLAGKVYF
17 TRBJ1-5 TRBV5-8 CASSSLSTGAKDQPQHF
16 TRBJ2-2 TRBV4-2 CASSQDSAGEPGELFF